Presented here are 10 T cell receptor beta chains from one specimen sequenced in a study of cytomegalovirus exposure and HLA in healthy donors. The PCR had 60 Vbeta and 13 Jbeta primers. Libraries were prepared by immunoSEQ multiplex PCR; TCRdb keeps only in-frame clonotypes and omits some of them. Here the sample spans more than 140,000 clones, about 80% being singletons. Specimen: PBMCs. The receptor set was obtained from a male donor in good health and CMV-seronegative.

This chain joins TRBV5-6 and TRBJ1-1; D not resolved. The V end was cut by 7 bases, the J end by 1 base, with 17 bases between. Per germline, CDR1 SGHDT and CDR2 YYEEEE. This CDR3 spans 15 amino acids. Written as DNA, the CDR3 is TGTGCCAGCGTAGTGGGCGCACCTGGGAACACTGAAGCTTTCTTT. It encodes CASVVGAPGNTEAFF.

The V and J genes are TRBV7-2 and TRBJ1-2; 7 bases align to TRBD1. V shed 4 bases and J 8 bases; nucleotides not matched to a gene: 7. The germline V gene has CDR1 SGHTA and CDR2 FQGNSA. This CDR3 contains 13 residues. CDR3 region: CASSYITGDGYTF. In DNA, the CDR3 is TGTGCCAGCAGCTATATAACAGGGGACGGCTACACCTTC.

CDR3 in amino acids: CASGSGQGASKNIQYF. The CDR3 DNA sequence: TGTGCTAGTGGTTCCGGACAGGGGGCCTCCAAAAACATTCAGTACTTC. The chain joins TRBV12-5 to TRBJ2-4, with 11 bases fitting TRBD1. Germline CDR1 LGHNT, CDR2 FRNRAP. Trimming cost V 4 bases and J 2 bases; bases outside gene matches: 4. The CDR3 covers 16 residues. Full variable domain (outside the CDR3, taken from reference TRBV12-5 and TRBJ2-4): DARVTQTPRHKVTEMGQEVTMRCQPILGHNTVFWYRQTMMQGLELLAYFRNRAPLDDSGMPKDRFSAEMPDATLATLKIQPSEPRDSAVYFCASGSGQGASKNIQYFGAGTRLSVL.

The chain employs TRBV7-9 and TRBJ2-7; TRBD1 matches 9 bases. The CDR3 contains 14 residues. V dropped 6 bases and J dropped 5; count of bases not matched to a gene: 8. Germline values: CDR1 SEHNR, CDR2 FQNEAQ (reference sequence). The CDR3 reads CASSAGTGYHEQYF. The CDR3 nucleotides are TGTGCCAGCAGTGCCGGGACAGGGTACCACGAGCAGTACTTC.

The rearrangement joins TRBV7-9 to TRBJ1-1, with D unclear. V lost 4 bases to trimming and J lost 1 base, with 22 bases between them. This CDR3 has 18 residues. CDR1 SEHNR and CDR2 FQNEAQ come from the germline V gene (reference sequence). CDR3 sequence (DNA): TGTGCCAGCAGCTCACCTATTACCCTGGCCACGGGGAACACTGAAGCTTTCTTT. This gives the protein CASSSPITLATGNTEAFF.

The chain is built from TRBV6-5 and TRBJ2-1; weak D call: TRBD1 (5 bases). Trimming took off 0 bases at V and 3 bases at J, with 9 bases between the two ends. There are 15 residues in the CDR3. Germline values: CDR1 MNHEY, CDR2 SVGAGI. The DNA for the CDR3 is TGTGCCAGCAGTTACTCGACAGATCTCTACAATGAGCAGTTCTTC. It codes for CASSYSTDLYNEQFF.

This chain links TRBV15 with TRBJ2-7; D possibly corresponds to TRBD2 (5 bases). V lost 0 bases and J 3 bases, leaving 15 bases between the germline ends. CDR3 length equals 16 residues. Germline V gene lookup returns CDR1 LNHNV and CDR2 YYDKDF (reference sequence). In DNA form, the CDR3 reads TGTGCCACCAGCAGAGATCTGGCCTCTAGCATCTACGAGCAGTACTTC. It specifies CATSRDLASSIYEQYF.

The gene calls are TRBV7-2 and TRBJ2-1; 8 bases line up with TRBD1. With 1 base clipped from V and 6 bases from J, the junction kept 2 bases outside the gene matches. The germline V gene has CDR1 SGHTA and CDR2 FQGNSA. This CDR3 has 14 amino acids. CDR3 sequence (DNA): TGTGCCAGCAGCTTAGGGACAGGGACCAATGAGCAGTTCTTC. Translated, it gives CASSLGTGTNEQFF.

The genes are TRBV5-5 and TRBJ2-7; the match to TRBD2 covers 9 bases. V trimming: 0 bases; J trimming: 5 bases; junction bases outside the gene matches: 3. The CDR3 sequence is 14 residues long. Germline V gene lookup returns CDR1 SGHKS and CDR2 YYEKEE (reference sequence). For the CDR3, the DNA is TGTGCCAGCAGCTTGGTAGGGACTAGCCACGAGCAGTACTTC. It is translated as CASSLVGTSHEQYF.

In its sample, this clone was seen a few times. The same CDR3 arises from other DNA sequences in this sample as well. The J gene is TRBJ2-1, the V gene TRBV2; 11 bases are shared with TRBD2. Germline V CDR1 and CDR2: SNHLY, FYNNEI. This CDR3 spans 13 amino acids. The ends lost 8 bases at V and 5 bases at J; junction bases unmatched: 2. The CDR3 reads CASRLAGNNEQFF. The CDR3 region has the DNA TGTGCCAGCCGACTAGCGGGAAACAATGAGCAGTTCTTC.